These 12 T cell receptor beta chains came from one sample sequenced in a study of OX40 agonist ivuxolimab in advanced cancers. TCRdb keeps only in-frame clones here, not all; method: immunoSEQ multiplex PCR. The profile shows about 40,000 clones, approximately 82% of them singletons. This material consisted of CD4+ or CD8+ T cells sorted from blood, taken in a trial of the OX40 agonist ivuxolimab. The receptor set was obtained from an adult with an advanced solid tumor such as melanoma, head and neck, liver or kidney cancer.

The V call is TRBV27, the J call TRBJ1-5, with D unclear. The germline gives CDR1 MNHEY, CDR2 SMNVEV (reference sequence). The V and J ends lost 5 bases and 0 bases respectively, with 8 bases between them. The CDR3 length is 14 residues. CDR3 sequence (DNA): TGTGCCAGCAGTGAGCAGACTAGCAATCAGCCCCAGCATTTT. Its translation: CASSEQTSNQPQHF.

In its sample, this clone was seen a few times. This chain's CDR3 is CASSPGTGRTFSYGYTF. For the CDR3, the DNA is TGTGCCAGCAGCCCAGGGACGGGAAGAACTTTCTCCTATGGCTACACCTTC. The genes are TRBV5-6 and TRBJ1-2, with a tentative D call TRBD1 (5 bases). This CDR3 spans 17 amino acids. The germline V and J ends were trimmed by 4 bases and 4 bases, with 23 bases remaining between them. Germline assignment: CDR1 SGHDT and CDR2 YYEEEE.

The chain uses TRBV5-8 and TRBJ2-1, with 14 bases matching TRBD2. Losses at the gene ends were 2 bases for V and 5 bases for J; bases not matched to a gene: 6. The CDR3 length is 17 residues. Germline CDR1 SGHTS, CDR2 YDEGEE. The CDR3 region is CASSFMLTSGGDNEQFF. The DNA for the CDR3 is TGTGCCAGCAGCTTCATGCTGACTAGCGGGGGGGACAATGAGCAGTTCTTC.

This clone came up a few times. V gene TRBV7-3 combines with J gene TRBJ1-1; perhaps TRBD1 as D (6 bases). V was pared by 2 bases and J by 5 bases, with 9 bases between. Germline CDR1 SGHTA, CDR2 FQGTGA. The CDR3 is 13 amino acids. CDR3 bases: TGTGCCAGCAGCTTACAGGGGAGTACTGAAGCTTTCTTT. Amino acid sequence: CASSLQGSTEAFF.

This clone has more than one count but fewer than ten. CDR3 sequence: CASTMPATGARYGYTF. CDR3 nucleotide sequence: TGTGCCAGCACCATGCCCGCGACAGGGGCGAGGTATGGCTACACCTTC. The chain uses TRBV7-2 and TRBJ1-2; TRBD1 aligns across 8 bases. Per germline, CDR1 SGHTA and CDR2 FQGNSA. V shed 7 bases, J shed 5 bases, and the junction held 15 bases outside the gene matches. This CDR3 has 16 residues.

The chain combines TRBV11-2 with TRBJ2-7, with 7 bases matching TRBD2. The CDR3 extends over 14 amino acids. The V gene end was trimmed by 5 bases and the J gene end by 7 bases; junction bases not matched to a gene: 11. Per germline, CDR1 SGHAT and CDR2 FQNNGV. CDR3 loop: CASSQSGTKWEQYF. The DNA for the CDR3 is TGTGCCAGCAGCCAATCCGGGACTAAATGGGAGCAGTACTTC.

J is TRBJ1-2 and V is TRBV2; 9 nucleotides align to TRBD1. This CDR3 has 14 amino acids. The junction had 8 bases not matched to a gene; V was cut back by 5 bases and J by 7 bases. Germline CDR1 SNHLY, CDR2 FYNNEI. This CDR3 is CASSQKRDRVGYTF. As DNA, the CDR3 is TGTGCCAGCAGTCAAAAGAGGGACAGGGTTGGCTACACCTTC.

CDR3 coding DNA: TGTGCCTGGGCGGCCGATCTGGACACTGAAGCTTTCTTT. It codes for CAWAADLDTEAFF. The chain uses TRBV30 and TRBJ1-1; D remains ambiguous. The CDR3 has 13 residues. Germline lookup yields CDR1 GTSNPN and CDR2 SVGIG (reference sequence). Trimming shortened V by 5 bases and J by 3 bases, and 13 bases separated the two germline ends. Full variable domain (missing parts from reference TRBV30 and TRBJ1-1): SQTIHQWPATLVQPVGSPLSLECTVEGTSNPNLYWYRQAAGRGLQLLFYSVGIGQISSEVPQNLSASRPQDRQFILSSKKLLLSDSGFYLCAWAADLDTEAFFGQGTRLTVV.

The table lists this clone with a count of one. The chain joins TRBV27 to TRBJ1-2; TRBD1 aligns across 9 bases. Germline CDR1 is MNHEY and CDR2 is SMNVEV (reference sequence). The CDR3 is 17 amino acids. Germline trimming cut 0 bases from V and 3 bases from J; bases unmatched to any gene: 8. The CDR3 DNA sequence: TGTGCCAGCAGTTTATCTCCTAAACAGGGGGCGTACTATGGCTACACCTTC. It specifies CASSLSPKQGAYYGYTF.

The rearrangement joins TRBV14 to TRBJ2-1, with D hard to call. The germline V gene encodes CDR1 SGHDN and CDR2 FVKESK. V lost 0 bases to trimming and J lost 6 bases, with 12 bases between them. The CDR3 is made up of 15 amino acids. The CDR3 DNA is TGTGCCAGCAGCCAAGATTTAAGGCAGACCAATGAGCAGTTCTTC. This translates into CASSQDLRQTNEQFF.

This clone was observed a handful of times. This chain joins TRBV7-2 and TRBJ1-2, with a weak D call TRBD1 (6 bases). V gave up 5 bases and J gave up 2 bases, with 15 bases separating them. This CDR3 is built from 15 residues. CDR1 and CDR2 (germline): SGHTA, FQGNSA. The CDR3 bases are TGTGCCAGCAGCATTGACAGGAGCTTAAACTATGGCTACACCTTC. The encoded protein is CASSIDRSLNYGYTF. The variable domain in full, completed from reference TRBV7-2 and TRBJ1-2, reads GAGVSQSPSNKVTEKGKDVELRCDPISGHTALYWYRQSLGQGLEFLIYFQGNSAPDKSGLPSDRFSAERTGGSVSTLTIQRTQQEDSAVYLCASSIDRSLNYGYTFGSGTRLTVV.

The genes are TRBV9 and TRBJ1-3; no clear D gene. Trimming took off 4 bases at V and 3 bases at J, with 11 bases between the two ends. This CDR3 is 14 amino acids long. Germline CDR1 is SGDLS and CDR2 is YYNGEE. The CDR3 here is CASSSVVGGNTIYF. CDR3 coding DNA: TGTGCCAGCAGCTCGGTAGTAGGTGGAAACACCATATATTTT. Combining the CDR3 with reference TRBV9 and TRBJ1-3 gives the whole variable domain DSGVTQTPKHLITATGQRVTLRCSPRSGDLSVYWYQQSLDQGLQFLIQYYNGEERAKGNILERFSAQQFPDLHSELNLSSLELGDSALYFCASSSVVGGNTIYFGEGSWLTVV.